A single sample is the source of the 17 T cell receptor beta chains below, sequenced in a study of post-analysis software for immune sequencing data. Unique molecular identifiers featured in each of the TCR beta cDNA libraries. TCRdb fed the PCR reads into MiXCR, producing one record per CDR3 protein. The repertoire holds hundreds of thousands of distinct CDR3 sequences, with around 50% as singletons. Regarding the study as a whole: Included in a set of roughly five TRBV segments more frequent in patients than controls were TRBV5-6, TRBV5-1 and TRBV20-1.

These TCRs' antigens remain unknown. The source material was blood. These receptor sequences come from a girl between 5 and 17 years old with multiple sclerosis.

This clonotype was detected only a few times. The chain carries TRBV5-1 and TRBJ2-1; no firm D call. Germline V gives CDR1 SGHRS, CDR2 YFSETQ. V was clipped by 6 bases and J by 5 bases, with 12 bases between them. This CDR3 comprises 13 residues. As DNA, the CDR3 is TGCGCCAGCACCACCCTTACGAACAATGAGCAGTTCTTC. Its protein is CASTTLTNNEQFF.

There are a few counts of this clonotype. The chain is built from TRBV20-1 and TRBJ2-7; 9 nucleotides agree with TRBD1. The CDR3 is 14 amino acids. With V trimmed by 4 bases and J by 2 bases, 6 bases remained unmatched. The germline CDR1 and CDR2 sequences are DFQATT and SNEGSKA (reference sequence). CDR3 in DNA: TGCAGTGCTACTTACAGGGGGCGGACCTACGAGCAGTACTTC. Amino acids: CSATYRGRTYEQYF.

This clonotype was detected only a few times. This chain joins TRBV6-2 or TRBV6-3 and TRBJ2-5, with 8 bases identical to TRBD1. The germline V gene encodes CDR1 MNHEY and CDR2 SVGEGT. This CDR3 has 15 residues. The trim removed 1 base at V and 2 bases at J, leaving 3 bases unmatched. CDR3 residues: CASSYFTGGQETQYF. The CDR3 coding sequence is TGTGCCAGCAGTTACTTCACAGGGGGACAAGAGACCCAGTACTTC.

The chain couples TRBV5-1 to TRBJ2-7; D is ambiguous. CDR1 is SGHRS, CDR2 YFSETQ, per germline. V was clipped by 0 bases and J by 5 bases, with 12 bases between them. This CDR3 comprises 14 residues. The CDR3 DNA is TGCGCCAGCAGCTTGGGCCAATCGGTTAACGAGCAGTACTTC. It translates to CASSLGQSVNEQYF.

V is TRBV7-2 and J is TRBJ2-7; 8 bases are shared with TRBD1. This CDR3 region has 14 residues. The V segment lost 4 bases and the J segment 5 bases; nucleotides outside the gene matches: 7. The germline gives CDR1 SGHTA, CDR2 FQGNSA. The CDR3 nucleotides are TGTGCCAGCAGCTCTCGACAGGGGATCAACGAGCAGTACTTC. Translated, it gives CASSSRQGINEQYF.

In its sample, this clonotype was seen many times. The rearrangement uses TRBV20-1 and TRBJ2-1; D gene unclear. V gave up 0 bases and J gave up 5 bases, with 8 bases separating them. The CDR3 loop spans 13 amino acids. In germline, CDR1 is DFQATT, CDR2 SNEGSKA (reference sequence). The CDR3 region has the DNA TGCAGTGCTAGAGATCTACCGGACAATGAGCAGTTCTTC. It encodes CSARDLPDNEQFF.

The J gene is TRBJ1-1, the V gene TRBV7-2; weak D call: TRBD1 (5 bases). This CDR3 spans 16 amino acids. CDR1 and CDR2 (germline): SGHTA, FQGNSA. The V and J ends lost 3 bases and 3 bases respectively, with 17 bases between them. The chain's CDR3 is CASSFSPPQVHTEAFF. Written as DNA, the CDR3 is TGTGCCAGCAGCTTCTCTCCACCACAGGTTCACACTGAAGCTTTCTTT.

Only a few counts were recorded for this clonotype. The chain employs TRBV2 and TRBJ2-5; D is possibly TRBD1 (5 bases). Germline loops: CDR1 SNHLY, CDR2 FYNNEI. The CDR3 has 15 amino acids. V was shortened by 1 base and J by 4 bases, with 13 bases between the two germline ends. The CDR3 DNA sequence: TGTGCCAGCAGTGAAGGGTTTCAGGGCGGAGAGACCCAGTACTTC. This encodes CASSEGFQGGETQYF.

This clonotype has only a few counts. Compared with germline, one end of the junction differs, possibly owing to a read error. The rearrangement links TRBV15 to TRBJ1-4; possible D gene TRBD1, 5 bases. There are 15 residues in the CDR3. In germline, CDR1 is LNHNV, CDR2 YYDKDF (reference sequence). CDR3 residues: CATSRGGATNEKRFF. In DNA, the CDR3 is TGTGCCACCAGCAGAGGAGGGGCAACTAATGAAAAACGGTTTTTT.

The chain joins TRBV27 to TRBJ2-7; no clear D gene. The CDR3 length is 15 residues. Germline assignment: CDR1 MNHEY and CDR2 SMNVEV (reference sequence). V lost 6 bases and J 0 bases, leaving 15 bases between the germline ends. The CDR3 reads CASRPDFLLSYEQYF. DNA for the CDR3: TGTGCCAGCAGACCCGACTTCCTACTCTCCTACGAGCAGTACTTC.

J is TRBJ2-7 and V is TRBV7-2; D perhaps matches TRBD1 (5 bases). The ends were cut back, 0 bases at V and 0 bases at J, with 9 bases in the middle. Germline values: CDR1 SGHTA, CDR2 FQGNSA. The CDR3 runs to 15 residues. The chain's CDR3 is CASSLADIASYEQYF. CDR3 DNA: TGTGCCAGCAGCTTAGCGGACATTGCCTCCTACGAGCAGTACTTC.

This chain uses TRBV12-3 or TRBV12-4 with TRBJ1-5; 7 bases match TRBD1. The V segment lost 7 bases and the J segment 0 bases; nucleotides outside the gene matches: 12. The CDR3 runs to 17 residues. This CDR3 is CASTQQGHLYSNQPQHF. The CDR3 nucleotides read TGTGCCAGCACACAACAGGGGCACCTTTATAGCAATCAGCCCCAGCATTTT.

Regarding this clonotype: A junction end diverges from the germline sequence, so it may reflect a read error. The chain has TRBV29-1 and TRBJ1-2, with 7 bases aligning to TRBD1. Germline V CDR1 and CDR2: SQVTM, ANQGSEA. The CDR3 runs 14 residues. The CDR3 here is CNVDVGQGVGGYTF. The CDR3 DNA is TGCAACGTTGACGTTGGGCAGGGGGTCGGTGGCTACACCTTC.

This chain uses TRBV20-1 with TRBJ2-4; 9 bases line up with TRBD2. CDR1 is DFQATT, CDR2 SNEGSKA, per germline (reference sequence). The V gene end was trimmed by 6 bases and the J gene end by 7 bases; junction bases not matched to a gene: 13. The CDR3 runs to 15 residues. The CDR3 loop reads CSASTVSGSRNIQYF. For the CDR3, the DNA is TGCAGTGCCTCGACTGTTAGCGGGAGTAGGAACATTCAGTACTTC.

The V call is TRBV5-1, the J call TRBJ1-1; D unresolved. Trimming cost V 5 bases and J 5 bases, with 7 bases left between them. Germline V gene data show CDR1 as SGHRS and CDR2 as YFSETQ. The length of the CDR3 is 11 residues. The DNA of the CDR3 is TGCGCCAGCAGGGAGGGTACTGAAGCTTTCTTT. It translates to CASREGTEAFF.

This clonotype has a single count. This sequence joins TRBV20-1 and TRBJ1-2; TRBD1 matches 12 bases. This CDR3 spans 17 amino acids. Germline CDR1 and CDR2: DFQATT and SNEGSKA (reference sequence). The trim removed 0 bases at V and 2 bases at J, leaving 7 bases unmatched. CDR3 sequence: CSARDTEGTGGNYGYTF. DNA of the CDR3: TGCAGTGCTAGAGATACGGAGGGGACAGGGGGCAACTATGGCTACACCTTC.

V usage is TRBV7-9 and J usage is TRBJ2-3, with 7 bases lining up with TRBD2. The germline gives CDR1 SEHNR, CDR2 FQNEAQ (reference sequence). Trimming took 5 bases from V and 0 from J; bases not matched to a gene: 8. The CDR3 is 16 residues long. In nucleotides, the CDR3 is TGTGCCAGCAGCCTACGTGGTAGCGGGAGCACAGATACGCAGTATTTT. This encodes CASSLRGSGSTDTQYF.